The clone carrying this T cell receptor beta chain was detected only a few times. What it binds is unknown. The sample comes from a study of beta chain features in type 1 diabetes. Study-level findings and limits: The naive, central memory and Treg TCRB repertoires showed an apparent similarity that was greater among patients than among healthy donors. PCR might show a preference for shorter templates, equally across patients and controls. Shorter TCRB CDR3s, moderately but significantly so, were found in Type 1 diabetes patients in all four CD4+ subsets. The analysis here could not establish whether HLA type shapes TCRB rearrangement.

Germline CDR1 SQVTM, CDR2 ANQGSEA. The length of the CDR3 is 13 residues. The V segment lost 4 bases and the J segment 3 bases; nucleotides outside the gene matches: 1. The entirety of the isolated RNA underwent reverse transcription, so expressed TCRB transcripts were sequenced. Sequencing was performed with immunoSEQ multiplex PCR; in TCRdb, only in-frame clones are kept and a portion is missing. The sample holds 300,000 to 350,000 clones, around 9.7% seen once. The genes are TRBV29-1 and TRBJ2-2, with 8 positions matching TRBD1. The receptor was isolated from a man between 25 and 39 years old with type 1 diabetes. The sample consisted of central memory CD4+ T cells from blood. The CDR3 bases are TGCAGCGTTGGGACAGGGTACACCGGGGAGCTGTTTTTT. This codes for CSVGTGYTGELFF.